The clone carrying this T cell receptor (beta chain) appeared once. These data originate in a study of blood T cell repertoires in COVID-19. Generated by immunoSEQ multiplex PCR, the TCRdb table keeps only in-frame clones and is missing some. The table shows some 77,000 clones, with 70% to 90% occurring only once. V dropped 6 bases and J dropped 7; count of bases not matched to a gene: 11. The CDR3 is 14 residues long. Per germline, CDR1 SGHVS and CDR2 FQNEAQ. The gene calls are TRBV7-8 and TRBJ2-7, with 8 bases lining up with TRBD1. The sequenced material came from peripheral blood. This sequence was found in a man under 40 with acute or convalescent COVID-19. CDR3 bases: TGTGCCAGCAGGTCACTGCGGGACAGGTGGGAGCAGTACTTC. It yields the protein CASRSLRDRWEQYF.